A single sample gave rise to the 17 T cell receptor beta chains below, sequenced in a study of molecular identifiers for immune sequencing clone quantification. MiXCR, run by TCRdb on the PCR reads, gives a single entry per CDR3 protein. The data hold 490,000 or so distinct CDR3 sequences, with 20% to 25% observed a single time. Sample: naive CD8+ T cells from blood, with Jurkat cell RNA spiked in. Sample subset: FACS-sorted CD8+CD4-CCR7+CD45RA+ naive T cells. These receptors originate from a human donor in good health. Some libraries in this study had Jurkat cell RNA spiked in.

V gene TRBV4-1 combines with J gene TRBJ1-5; maybe TRBD1 (5 bases). V lost 0 bases and J 1 base, leaving 16 bases between the germline ends. CDR1 is MGHRA and CDR2 is YSYEKL in the germline V gene. CDR3 length: 18 residues. The CDR3 sequence: CASSQDPGDVISNQPQHF. CDR3 in DNA: TGCGCCAGCAGCCAAGATCCGGGGGACGTAATAAGCAATCAGCCCCAGCATTTT.

The rearrangement joins TRBV4-1 to TRBJ1-1; D gene unclear. Germline V gene sequence: CDR1 MGHRA, CDR2 YSYEKL. Trimming took 0 bases from V and 2 from J, leaving 7 bases between them. The CDR3 is 14 residues long. CDR3 sequence reads: CASSQDPGNTEAFF. In DNA form, the CDR3 reads TGCGCCAGCAGCCAAGATCCAGGAAACACTGAAGCTTTCTTT.

This clonotype has more than one count but fewer than ten. The V and J genes are TRBV6-6 and TRBJ2-7, with 7 bases matching TRBD1. The CDR3 spans 12 residues. The germline V gene has CDR1 MNHNY and CDR2 SVGAGI (reference sequence). V lost 7 bases, J lost 7 bases, and 7 bases stayed unmatched. CDR3 in DNA: TGTGCCAGCACCCCAGGGGGTCGTGAGCAGTACTTC. Encoded protein: CASTPGGREQYF.

This clonotype was observed at least ten times. This sequence joins TRBV7-9 and TRBJ2-3, with 10 bases fitting TRBD2. From germline, CDR1 is SEHNR and CDR2 FQNEAQ (reference sequence). Trimming removed 5 bases from V and 1 base from J; junction bases left unmatched: 3. The CDR3 length is 15 residues. The DNA of the CDR3 is TGTGCCAGCAGCGATACTAGCGGGGGCACAGATACGCAGTATTTT. Translation gives CASSDTSGGTDTQYF.

The table lists this clonotype with many counts. The chain links TRBV7-2 to TRBJ2-3, with 7 bases aligning to TRBD2. This CDR3 is 14 amino acids long. Per the germline V gene, CDR1 is SGHTA and CDR2 is FQGNSA. Trimming at V came to 4 bases and at J to 5 bases, leaving 6 bases not matched to a gene. The CDR3 coding sequence is TGTGCCAGCAGCTCTTGGGAGGGCCGAGATACGCAGTATTTT. Protein sequence: CASSSWEGRDTQYF.

The chain employs TRBV20-1 and TRBJ1-5, with 12 bases fitting TRBD1. Looked up from germline, CDR1 is DFQATT and CDR2 is SNEGSKA (reference sequence). The V gene end was trimmed by 4 bases and the J gene end by 4 bases; junction bases not matched to a gene: 8. The CDR3 contains 16 residues. CDR3: CSAMGQGAAFNQPQHF. The CDR3 coding sequence is TGCAGTGCTATGGGACAGGGGGCCGCTTTTAATCAGCCCCAGCATTTT.

The chain is built from TRBV27 and TRBJ2-1; 8 bases match TRBD2. Germline V CDR1 and CDR2: MNHEY, SMNVEV (reference sequence). The CDR3 loop spans 16 amino acids. V lost 5 bases to trimming and J lost 1 base; unmatched junction nucleotides: 7. The CDR3 loop reads CASSRPGTRSYNEQFF. CDR3 in DNA: TGTGCCAGCAGTCGACCTGGGACTAGATCCTACAATGAGCAGTTCTTC.

This clonotype was counted ten times or more. The gene calls are TRBV5-6 and TRBJ2-7; no reliable D call. V was trimmed by 0 bases and J by 5 bases, leaving 12 bases between them. CDR1 is SGHDT, CDR2 YYEEEE, per germline. This CDR3 has 14 amino acids. The CDR3 is CASSLGRPSDEQYF. CDR3 nucleotides: TGTGCCAGCAGCTTGGGGCGGCCGTCGGACGAGCAGTACTTC.

The table lists this clonotype with a few counts. This rearrangement joins TRBV4-3 to TRBJ2-7; D call uncertain. Germline V lookup: CDR1 LGHNA, CDR2 YSLEER. The CDR3 has 15 residues. V was shortened by 1 base and J by 0 bases, with 10 bases between the two germline ends. The CDR3 region is CASSQVHSASYEQYF. Here the CDR3 DNA reads TGCGCCAGCAGCCAAGTCCATTCGGCCTCCTACGAGCAGTACTTC.

This clonotype was seen many times. The gene calls are TRBV4-1 and TRBJ2-3; 10 nucleotides line up with TRBD1. Looked up from germline, CDR1 is MGHRA and CDR2 is YSYEKL. V was clipped by 4 bases and J by 6 bases; unmatched bases: 4. CDR3 length: 14 residues. CDR3 in amino acids: CASSPDRGQDTQYF. In DNA form, the CDR3 reads TGCGCCAGCAGCCCCGACAGGGGGCAGGATACGCAGTATTTT.

With regard to this clonotype: Possible read error: a much larger clone is one base away. As DNA, the CDR3 is TGCGGCGTTCGGGTCACTGAAGCTTTCTTT. Its protein is CGVRVTEAFF. V usage is TRBV29-1 and J usage is TRBJ1-1; D ambiguous. The CDR3 runs 10 residues. Germline V gene lookup returns CDR1 SQVTM and CDR2 ANQGSEA. Looking up the rest from reference TRBV29-1 and TRBJ1-1 gives the full variable domain: SAVISQKPSRDICQRGTSLTIQCQVDSQVTMMFWYRQQPGQSLTLIATANQGSEATYESGFVIDKFPISRPNLTFSTLTVSNMSPEDSSIYLCGVRVTEAFFGQGTRLTVV.

This clonotype was seen repeatedly, ten times or more. The chain combines TRBV7-6 with TRBJ2-3, with 11 bases lining up with TRBD2. The CDR3 extends over 18 amino acids. Germline V gene lookup returns CDR1 SGHVS and CDR2 FNYEAQ. With 5 bases clipped from V and 3 bases from J, the junction kept 13 bases outside the gene matches. CDR3 coding DNA: TGTGCCAGCAGCCAAAGCCCGATCCTAGCGGGAGGAACAGATACGCAGTATTTT. Protein product: CASSQSPILAGGTDTQYF.

In this sample, this clonotype turned up a few times. The CDR3 is CATSRDGARIPTDTQYF. CDR3 in DNA: TGTGCCACCAGCAGAGATGGCGCCCGGATCCCCACAGATACGCAGTATTTT. V usage is TRBV15 and J usage is TRBJ2-3, with D uncertain. Trimming pared 0 bases from V and 2 bases from J, leaving 15 bases between. Germline loops: CDR1 LNHNV, CDR2 YYDKDF (reference sequence). This CDR3 has 17 residues. The full variable domain, with the rest looked up from reference TRBV15 and TRBJ2-3, is DAMVIQNPRYQVTQFGKPVTLSCSQTLNHNVMYWYQQKSSQAPKLLFHYYDKDFNNEADTPDNFQSRRPNTSFCFLDIRSPGLGDTAMYLCATSRDGARIPTDTQYFGPGTRLTVL.

CDR3 in DNA: TGTGCCAGCAGCGTAGGTGGACAGGGGTACTACAATGAGCAGTTCTTC. This codes for CASSVGGQGYYNEQFF. The chain uses TRBV9 and TRBJ2-1; TRBD1 matches 9 bases. The V and J ends lost 0 bases and 3 bases, in that order; junction bases with no gene match: 4. The CDR3 runs 16 residues. Germline lookup yields CDR1 SGDLS and CDR2 YYNGEE.

The V and J genes are TRBV12-3 or TRBV12-4 and TRBJ2-1; 11 bases map to TRBD1. The CDR3 extends over 15 amino acids. V was clipped by 6 bases and J by 8 bases; unmatched bases: 9. As DNA, the CDR3 is TGTGCCAGCAGCCAGGACAGGGGGCTGACGGATGAGCAGTTCTTC. Its translation is CASSQDRGLTDEQFF.

This clonotype was detected only a few times. The chain uses TRBV12-3 or TRBV12-4 and TRBJ1-2, with D perhaps TRBD1 (6 bases). Trimming shortened V by 6 bases and J by 4 bases, and 12 bases separated the two germline ends. The CDR3 extends over 13 amino acids. CDR3 protein: CASSSTGFYGYTF. As DNA, the CDR3 is TGTGCCAGCAGCTCTACAGGGTTCTATGGCTACACCTTC.

This clonotype occurred a few times. The chain uses TRBV6-2 or TRBV6-3 and TRBJ1-2; no clear D gene. This CDR3 comprises 13 residues. Per the germline V gene, CDR1 is MNHEY and CDR2 is SVGEGT. Trimming removed 4 bases from V and 2 bases from J, with 8 bases in between. CDR3: CASSWAGNYGYTF. For the CDR3, the DNA is TGTGCCAGCAGTTGGGCGGGGAACTATGGCTACACCTTC.